This TCR beta chain was identified during a study of T cells in Graves' hyperthyroidism and ophthalmopathy. Germline trimming cut 3 bases from V and 2 bases from J; bases unmatched to any gene: 7. The CDR3 has 16 amino acids. In germline, CDR1 is MNHGY, CDR2 SVAAGI. RNA transcripts yielded amplified TCR beta CDR3 regions. A first-round RT-PCR of the TCR CDR3 used the HTBI primer set. MiXCR, run by TCRdb on the multiplex PCR reads, gives a single entry per CDR3 protein. This table holds some 550,000 distinct CDR3 sequences, roughly 20% found once. This clonotype occurred many times. This clonotype originated in a man aged 18 to 29 with Graves' hyperthyroidism. The V and J genes are TRBV6-9 and TRBJ1-2; TRBD1 matches 9 bases. The material sequenced was blood. CDR3 region: CASSYRTGVKNYGYTF. CDR3 DNA sequence: TGTGCCAGCAGTTACCGGACAGGGGTGAAAAACTATGGCTACACCTTC.